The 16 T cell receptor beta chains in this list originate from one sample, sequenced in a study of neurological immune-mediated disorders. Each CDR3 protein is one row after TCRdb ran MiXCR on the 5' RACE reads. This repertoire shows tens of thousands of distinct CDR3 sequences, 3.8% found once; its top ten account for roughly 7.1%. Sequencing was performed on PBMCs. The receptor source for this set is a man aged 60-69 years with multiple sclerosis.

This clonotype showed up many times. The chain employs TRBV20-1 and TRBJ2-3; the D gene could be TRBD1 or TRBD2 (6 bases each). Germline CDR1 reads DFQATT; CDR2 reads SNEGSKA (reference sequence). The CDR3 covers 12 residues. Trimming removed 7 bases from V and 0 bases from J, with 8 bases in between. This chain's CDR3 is CSGGASTDTQYF. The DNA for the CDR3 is TGCAGTGGGGGGGCTAGCACAGATACGCAGTATTTT.

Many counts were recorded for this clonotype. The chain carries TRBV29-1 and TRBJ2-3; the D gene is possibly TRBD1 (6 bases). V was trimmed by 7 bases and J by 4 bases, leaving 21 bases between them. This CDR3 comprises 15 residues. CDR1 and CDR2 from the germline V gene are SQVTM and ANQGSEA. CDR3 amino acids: CSACRGAVGADTQYF. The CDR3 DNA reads TGCAGCGCCTGCAGGGGAGCGGTTGGGGCAGATACGCAGTATTTT.

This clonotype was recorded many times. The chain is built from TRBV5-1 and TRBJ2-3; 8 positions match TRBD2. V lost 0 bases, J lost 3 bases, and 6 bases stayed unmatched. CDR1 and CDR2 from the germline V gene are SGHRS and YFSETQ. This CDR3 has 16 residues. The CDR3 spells CASSLGERGRTDTQYF. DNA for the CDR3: TGCGCCAGCAGCTTGGGTGAGCGGGGGAGAACAGATACGCAGTATTTT.

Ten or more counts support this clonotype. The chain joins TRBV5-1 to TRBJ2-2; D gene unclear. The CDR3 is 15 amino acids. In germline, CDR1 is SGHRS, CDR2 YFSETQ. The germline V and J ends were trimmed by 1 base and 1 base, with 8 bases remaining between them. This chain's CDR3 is CASSLTQMNTGELFF. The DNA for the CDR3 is TGCGCCAGCAGCTTGACCCAAATGAACACCGGGGAGCTGTTTTTT.

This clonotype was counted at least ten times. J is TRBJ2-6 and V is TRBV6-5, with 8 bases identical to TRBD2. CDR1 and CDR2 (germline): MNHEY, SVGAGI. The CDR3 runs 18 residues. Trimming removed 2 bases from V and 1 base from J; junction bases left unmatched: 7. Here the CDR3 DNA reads TGTGCCAGCAGTTACAACGGGAGGGTTTCTTCTGGGGCCAACGTCCTGACTTTC. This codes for CASSYNGRVSSGANVLTF.

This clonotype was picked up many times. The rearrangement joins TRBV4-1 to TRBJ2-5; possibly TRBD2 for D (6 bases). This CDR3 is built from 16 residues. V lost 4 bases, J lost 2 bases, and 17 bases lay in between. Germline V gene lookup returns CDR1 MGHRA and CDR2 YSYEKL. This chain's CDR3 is CASSPILAIFQETQYF. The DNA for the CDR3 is TGCGCCAGCAGCCCTATCCTAGCGATCTTTCAAGAGACCCAGTACTTC.

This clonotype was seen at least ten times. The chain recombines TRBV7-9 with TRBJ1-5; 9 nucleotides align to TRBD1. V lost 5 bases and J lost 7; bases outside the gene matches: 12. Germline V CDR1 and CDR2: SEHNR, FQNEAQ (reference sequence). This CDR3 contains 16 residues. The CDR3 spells CASSPAGTGSGQPQHF. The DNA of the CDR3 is TGTGCCAGCAGCCCTGCAGGGACAGGGTCCGGGCAGCCCCAGCATTTT.

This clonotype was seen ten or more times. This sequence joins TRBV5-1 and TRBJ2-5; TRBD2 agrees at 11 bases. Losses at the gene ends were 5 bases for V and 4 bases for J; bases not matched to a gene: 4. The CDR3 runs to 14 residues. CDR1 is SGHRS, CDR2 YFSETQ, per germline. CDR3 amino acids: CASSSGTSGETQYF. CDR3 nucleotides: TGCGCCAGCAGTTCCGGGACTAGCGGAGAGACCCAGTACTTC.

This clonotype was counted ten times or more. The CDR3 DNA sequence: TGTGCCATCAGTGCGGAAGGTTTGCGGGAGGGTTACACAGATACGCAGTATTTT. Translated: CAISAEGLREGYTDTQYF. The J gene is TRBJ2-3, the V gene TRBV10-3; 9 bases align to TRBD2. From germline, CDR1 is ENHRY and CDR2 SYGVKD. The trim removed 4 bases at V and 2 bases at J, leaving 13 bases unmatched. This CDR3 contains 18 residues.

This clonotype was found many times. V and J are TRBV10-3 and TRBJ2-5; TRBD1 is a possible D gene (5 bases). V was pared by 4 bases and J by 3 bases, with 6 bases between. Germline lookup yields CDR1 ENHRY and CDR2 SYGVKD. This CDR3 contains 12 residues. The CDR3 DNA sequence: TGTGCCATCAGTGCCAGGGAAGAGACCCAGTACTTC. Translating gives CAISAREETQYF.

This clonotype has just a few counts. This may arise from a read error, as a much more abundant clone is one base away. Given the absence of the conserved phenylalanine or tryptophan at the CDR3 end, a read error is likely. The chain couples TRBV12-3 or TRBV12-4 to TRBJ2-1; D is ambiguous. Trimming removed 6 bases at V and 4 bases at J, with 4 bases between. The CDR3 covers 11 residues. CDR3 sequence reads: CASSQYNEQFC. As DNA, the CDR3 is TGTGCCAGCAGCCAGTACAATGAGCAGTTCTGC.

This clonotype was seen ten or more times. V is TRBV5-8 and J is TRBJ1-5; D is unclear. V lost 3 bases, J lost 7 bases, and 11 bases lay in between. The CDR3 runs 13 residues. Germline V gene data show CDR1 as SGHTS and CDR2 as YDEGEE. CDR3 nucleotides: TGTGCCAGCAGCTGGCCAGCCGGGCAGCCCCAGCATTTT. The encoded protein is CASSWPAGQPQHF.

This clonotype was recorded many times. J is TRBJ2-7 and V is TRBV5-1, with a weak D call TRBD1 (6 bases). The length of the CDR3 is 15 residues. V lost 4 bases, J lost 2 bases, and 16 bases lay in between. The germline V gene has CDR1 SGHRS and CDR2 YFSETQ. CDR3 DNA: TGCGCCAGCAGCCATCTAGGACAGCTGACCTACGAGCAGTACTTC. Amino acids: CASSHLGQLTYEQYF.

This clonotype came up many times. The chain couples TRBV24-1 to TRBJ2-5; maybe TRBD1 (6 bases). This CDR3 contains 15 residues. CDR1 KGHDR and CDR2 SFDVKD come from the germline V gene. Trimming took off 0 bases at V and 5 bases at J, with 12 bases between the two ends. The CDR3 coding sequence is TGTGCCACCAGTGATTTGAGAGGGGGTCTGGAGACCCAGTACTTC. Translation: CATSDLRGGLETQYF.

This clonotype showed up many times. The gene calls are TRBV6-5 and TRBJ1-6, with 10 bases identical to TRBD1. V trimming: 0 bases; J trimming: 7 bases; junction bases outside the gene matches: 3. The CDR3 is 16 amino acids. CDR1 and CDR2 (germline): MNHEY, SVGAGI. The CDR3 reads CASSYSRDRGNSPLHF. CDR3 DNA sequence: TGTGCCAGCAGTTACTCAAGGGACAGGGGAAATTCACCCCTCCACTTT.

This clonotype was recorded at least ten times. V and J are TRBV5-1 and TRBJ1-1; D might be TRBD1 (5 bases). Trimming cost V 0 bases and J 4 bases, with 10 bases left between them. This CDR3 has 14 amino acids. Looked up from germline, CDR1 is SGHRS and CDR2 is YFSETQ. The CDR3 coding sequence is TGCGCCAGCAGCTTGGATGGGAGGGGCACTGAAGCTTTCTTT. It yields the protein CASSLDGRGTEAFF.